These 9 T cell receptor beta chains originate from one sample sequenced in a study of T cells in Graves' hyperthyroidism and ophthalmopathy. Amplified TCR beta CDR3 regions came from RNA transcripts. With the HTBI primer set, the TCR CDR3 went through a first round of RT-PCR. TCRdb analysed the multiplex PCR reads with MiXCR anew, one entry per CDR3 protein. The data contain almost 600,000 distinct CDR3 sequences, about 43% of them singletons. The material sequenced was peripheral blood or thyroid tissue (not recorded which). The receptors were sampled from a woman aged 18-35 years with Graves' hyperthyroidism.

In this sample, this clonotype turned up many times. The genes are TRBV3-1 and TRBJ1-2; TRBD1 might be the D (5 bases). The CDR3 extends over 15 amino acids. In germline, CDR1 is LGHDT, CDR2 YNNKEL (reference sequence). Trimming left V 0 bases short and J 5 bases short, with 13 bases between. CDR3 bases: TGTGCCAGCAGCCAAGATCGGGACTTCTTATATGGCTACACCTTC. Its protein product is CASSQDRDFLYGYTF.

The sample holds many counts of this clonotype. The rearrangement joins TRBV7-9 to TRBJ1-2; D possibly corresponds to TRBD1 (5 bases). The length of the CDR3 is 15 residues. With 1 base removed from V and 1 base from J, the gap between germline ends came to 10 bases. CDR1 is SEHNR, CDR2 FQNEAQ, per germline (reference sequence). The CDR3 loop reads CASSLEVGVNYGYTF. CDR3 nucleotide sequence: TGTGCCAGCAGCTTAGAAGTAGGGGTTAACTATGGCTACACCTTC.

On this clonotype itself: The junction and the germline gene differ at one end; a read error may be behind it. The chain carries TRBV11-1 and TRBJ1-1; D remains ambiguous. In germline, CDR1 is SGHAT, CDR2 FQDESV (reference sequence). The CDR3 runs to 13 residues. CDR3 sequence (DNA): TGTGCCAGCAACTTAGGTCTGGTCACTGAAGCTTTCTTT. Amino acids: CASNLGLVTEAFF.

In this sample, this clonotype turned up many times. V gene TRBV6-5 combines with J gene TRBJ2-7, with TRBD1 matching 7 bases. With 4 bases clipped from V and 0 bases from J, the junction kept 9 bases outside the gene matches. This CDR3 region has 16 residues. CDR1 and CDR2 from the germline V gene are MNHEY and SVGAGI. CDR3 protein: CASSFRTGAFSYEQYF. The CDR3 nucleotides are TGTGCCAGCAGTTTCCGCACAGGGGCTTTCTCCTACGAGCAGTACTTC.

This clonotype occurred many times. The chain carries TRBV20-1 and TRBJ2-7; a weak D match, TRBD1 (5 bases). V was clipped by 0 bases and J by 7 bases, with 16 bases between them. Germline V gene sequence: CDR1 DFQATT, CDR2 SNEGSKA (reference sequence). The CDR3 covers 14 residues. In nucleotides, the CDR3 is TGCAGTGCTAGAGACGGCCTTTCTAAGGGGGAGCAGTACTTC. This translates into CSARDGLSKGEQYF.

V and J are TRBV2 and TRBJ2-6; no reliable D call. Germline loops: CDR1 SNHLY, CDR2 FYNNEI. V lost 8 bases and J lost 15, with 5 bases in between. This CDR3 is built from 8 residues. CDR3 sequence reads: CASSTLTF. CDR3 DNA: TGTGCCAGCTCCACCCTGACTTTC.

This clonotype has ten or more counts. This chain connects TRBV12-3 or TRBV12-4 to TRBJ1-1; D perhaps matches TRBD1 (6 bases). V was pared by 6 bases and J by 1 base, with 12 bases between. This CDR3 region has 14 residues. The CDR3 loop is CASRATGQNTEAFF. The DNA for the CDR3 is TGTGCCAGCAGAGCGACAGGACAGAACACTGAAGCTTTCTTT.

The chain is built from TRBV29-1 and TRBJ1-2; D is possibly TRBD1 (5 bases). This CDR3 region has 15 residues. In germline, CDR1 is SQVTM, CDR2 ANQGSEA. Deletions cut 0 bases from V and 8 bases from J, with 19 bases between. CDR3 in amino acids: CSVEDRGRVCEGYTF. CDR3 nucleotides: TGCAGCGTTGAAGATCGTGGCAGGGTGTGTGAAGGCTACACCTTC.

This clonotype showed up many times. The chain recombines TRBV5-5 with TRBJ2-5; a possible D gene is TRBD1 (5 bases). Trimming removed 4 bases at V and 1 base at J, with 11 bases between. The CDR3 consists of 14 residues. CDR1 is SGHKS and CDR2 is YYEKEE in the germline V gene (reference sequence). The CDR3 loop is CASSPRTPQETQYF. In DNA form, the CDR3 reads TGTGCCAGCAGCCCCAGGACACCCCAAGAGACCCAGTACTTC.